This T cell receptor beta chain was identified in a study of blood T cell repertoires in COVID-19. This clone was seen more than once but under ten times. The CDR3 is made up of 14 amino acids. CDR1 is LNHDA and CDR2 is SQIVND in the germline V gene (reference sequence). The ends lost 3 bases at V and 7 bases at J; junction bases unmatched: 5. As processed by the authors: Reference gene primer amplification gave nucleated cell count estimates. The repertoire was sequenced with immunoSEQ multiplex PCR; TCRdb's copy has only in-frame clones and lacks some. D and trimming were read from the DNA, whereas the V and J calls and clone size are those reported in that table. This sample has under 35,000 clones, with roughly 90% found just once.

Material: peripheral blood. This receptor was taken from a human donor with active COVID-19. The donor label of this sample is uncertain. The chain joins TRBV19 to TRBJ2-1, with 8 bases fitting TRBD1. The CDR3 nucleotides read TGTGCCAGTAGTATCCAGGGGGCTAGAAATGAGCAGTTCTTC. Translated: CASSIQGARNEQFF.